One and the same sample provided the 18 T cell receptor beta chains below, sequenced in a study of T cell responses to AZD1222 COVID-19 vaccine. The assay was immunoSEQ multiplex PCR, and TCRdb's table has in-frame clones only and misses some. The sample gives more than 140,000 clones, approximately 89% of which show up once; approximately 2.3% is in the top ten. This material consisted of peripheral blood, taken on day 0 of AZD1222 vaccination. The source of these receptors is an adult in good health.

The rearrangement joins TRBV27 to TRBJ1-1; 7 nucleotides align to TRBD1. Losses at the gene ends were 6 bases for V and 4 bases for J; bases not matched to a gene: 14. In germline, CDR1 is MNHEY, CDR2 SMNVEV (reference sequence). The CDR3 is 16 amino acids. The CDR3 reads CASRLKPRDSFTEAFF. The CDR3 coding sequence is TGTGCCAGCAGGCTAAAACCCCGGGACAGCTTCACTGAAGCTTTCTTT.

This chain connects TRBV11-2 to TRBJ1-1, with 7 bases fitting TRBD1. Germline-derived CDR1 and CDR2 are SGHAT and FQNNGV. Trimming removed 0 bases from V and 6 bases from J; junction bases left unmatched: 13. This CDR3 is 17 amino acids long. CDR3 region: CASSLDPPPTGLAEAFF. The DNA of the CDR3 is TGTGCCAGCAGCTTAGATCCCCCCCCGACAGGGTTGGCTGAAGCTTTCTTT.

This clone was seen just once. The rearrangement joins TRBV6-5 to TRBJ1-5, with D unclear. The germline V and J ends were trimmed by 6 bases and 3 bases, with 12 bases remaining between them. This CDR3 has 14 amino acids. Germline V gives CDR1 MNHEY, CDR2 SVGAGI. As DNA, the CDR3 is TGTGCCAGCAGGCTAGGACTGCTCAATCAGCCCCAGCATTTT. Translating gives CASRLGLLNQPQHF.

The chain uses TRBV3-1 (or the pseudogene TRBV3-2) and TRBJ1-1, with TRBD1 as a possible D gene (5 bases). Germline assignment: CDR1 LGHDT and CDR2 YNNKEL (reference sequence). V was pared by 8 bases and J by 8 bases, with 9 bases between. This CDR3 is built from 10 residues. Here the CDR3 reads CASPGTEAFF. The CDR3 DNA reads TGTGCCAGCCCCGGGACGGAAGCTTTCTTT.

The V gene is TRBV28, the J gene TRBJ2-7, with TRBD1 as a possible D gene (5 bases). The CDR3 has 14 amino acids. Germline-derived CDR1 and CDR2 are MDHEN and SYDVKM. V was clipped by 8 bases and J by 0 bases, with 14 bases between them. The CDR3 DNA is TGTGCCAGCCTGGACACCCAAGGCTCCTACGAGCAGTACTTC. It specifies CASLDTQGSYEQYF.

The DNA for the CDR3 is TGTGCCAGTAGAGTGGAGGGAACTAGGGGCAATCAGCCCCAGCATTTT. As protein: CASRVEGTRGNQPQHF. The V call is TRBV19, the J call TRBJ1-5; D is uncertain. This CDR3 is built from 16 residues. Per germline, CDR1 LNHDA and CDR2 SQIVND (reference sequence). Trimming pared 6 bases from V and 2 bases from J, leaving 17 bases between.

The rearrangement joins TRBV30 to TRBJ1-1; maybe TRBD1 (5 bases). The germline V gene encodes CDR1 GTSNPN and CDR2 SVGIG (reference sequence). Between the trimmed V and J ends, which lost 3 bases and 5 bases, there was a span of 10 bases. The CDR3 extends over 12 amino acids. The CDR3, as DNA: TGTGCCTGGAGGACAGATCGGACTGAAGCTTTCTTT. The encoded protein is CAWRTDRTEAFF.

The chain links TRBV28 to TRBJ2-7; 12 nucleotides agree with TRBD2. Germline values: CDR1 MDHEN, CDR2 SYDVKM. Germline trimming cut 7 bases from V and 5 bases from J; bases unmatched to any gene: 12. This CDR3 has 16 amino acids. CDR3 in amino acids: CASTLDLAGGTDEQYF. For the CDR3, the DNA is TGTGCCAGCACTCTCGATCTAGCGGGAGGGACGGACGAGCAGTACTTC.

The rearrangement joins TRBV21-1 to TRBJ2-7; the DNA was not used to check the table's D call, TRBD2. TRBV21-1 is described as a pseudogene. The CDR3 extends over 23 amino acids. The CDR3 DNA sequence: TGTGCCAGCACCAAGGGGGCAGGTGAGCCTACTGGGACTAGCGGGAGAGGCTCCTACGAGCAGTACTTC. This encodes CASTKGAGEPTGTSGRGSYEQYF.

The V call is TRBV11-2, the J call TRBJ1-3; TRBD1 is a possible D gene (5 bases). The V gene lost 5 bases and the J gene lost 3 bases, with 14 bases spanning the gap. Germline CDR1 reads SGHAT; CDR2 reads FQNNGV. The CDR3 consists of 15 residues. CDR3 sequence: CASSIREGSGNTIYF. The CDR3 coding sequence is TGTGCCAGCAGCATACGTGAGGGGAGTGGAAACACCATATATTTT.

CDR3 in DNA: TGTGCCATCAGTGAGTCGAGAGGGTTATGGTCCAAAAACATTCAGTACTTC. Its protein product is CAISESRGLWSKNIQYF. The chain has TRBV10-3 and TRBJ2-4; a possible D gene is TRBD2 (5 bases). Per the germline V gene, CDR1 is ENHRY and CDR2 is SYGVKD. The V end was cut by 0 bases, the J end by 2 bases, with 14 bases between. This CDR3 has 17 amino acids.

J is TRBJ1-1 and V is TRBV7-8, with D hard to call. Germline V CDR1 and CDR2: SGHVS, FQNEAQ. The CDR3 covers 12 residues. V shed 1 base and J shed 8 bases, with 8 bases lying between them. CDR3 nucleotide sequence: TGTGCCAGCAGCTTAGATCGTAGCGAAGCTTTCTTT. This codes for CASSLDRSEAFF.

This clone has only a few counts. The chain is built from TRBV7-8 and TRBJ2-7; 9 bases align to TRBD1. Trimming at V came to 4 bases and at J to 2 bases, leaving 6 bases not matched to a gene. CDR3 length: 15 amino acids. Germline V gene lookup returns CDR1 SGHVS and CDR2 FQNEAQ. The CDR3 region has the DNA TGTGCCAGCAGCTCGGGGACAGGGAATACCTACGAGCAGTACTTC. This sequence encodes CASSSGTGNTYEQYF.

CDR3 in DNA: TGTGCCACCAGCAGACAGAGGACGAATCAGCCCCAGCATTTT. It specifies CATSRQRTNQPQHF. The chain recombines TRBV15 with TRBJ1-5; no clear D. Per the germline V gene, CDR1 is LNHNV and CDR2 is YYDKDF (reference sequence). V lost 2 bases and J 4 bases, leaving 9 bases between the germline ends. CDR3 length: 14 amino acids.

V gene TRBV28 combines with J gene TRBJ2-1, with 8 bases aligning to TRBD1. This CDR3 region has 15 residues. Germline V gene data show CDR1 as MDHEN and CDR2 as SYDVKM. Germline trimming cut 3 bases from V and 4 bases from J; bases unmatched to any gene: 5. The CDR3 region has the DNA TGTGCCAGCAGTTTGCCTGGACAGGGTTACAATGAGCAGTTCTTC. This translates into CASSLPGQGYNEQFF.

This sequence joins TRBV19 and TRBJ1-5, with D possibly being TRBD1 (6 bases). Per the germline V gene, CDR1 is LNHDA and CDR2 is SQIVND (reference sequence). This CDR3 has 18 residues. V was trimmed by 2 bases and J by 0 bases, leaving 17 bases between them. Written as DNA, the CDR3 is TGTGCCAGTAGTATAACAGGGATCTTTGACTATAGCAATCAGCCCCAGCATTTT. Amino acids: CASSITGIFDYSNQPQHF.

This chain links TRBV13 with TRBJ1-4; 7 bases agree with TRBD1. CDR3 length equals 14 residues. Germline V gives CDR1 PRHDT, CDR2 FYEKMQ (reference sequence). V was pared by 4 bases and J by 4 bases, with 3 bases of the junction left unmatched. CDR3 sequence (DNA): TGTGCCAGCAGCTCGGGACAGAGTAATGAAAAACTGTTTTTT. Encoded protein: CASSSGQSNEKLFF.

The gene calls are TRBV28 and TRBJ2-1; D gene unclear. Germline-derived CDR1 and CDR2 are MDHEN and SYDVKM. The ends were cut back, 5 bases at V and 7 bases at J, with 12 bases in the middle. This CDR3 region has 13 residues. The CDR3, as DNA: TGTGCCAGCAGTACCCCGACAAGGAATGAGCAGTTCTTC. As protein: CASSTPTRNEQFF. The whole variable domain, remainder taken from reference TRBV28 and TRBJ2-1, is DVKVTQSSRYLVKRTGEKVFLECVQDMDHENMFWYRQDPGLGLRLIYFSYDVKMKEKGDIPEGYSVSREKKERFSLILESASTNQTSMYLCASSTPTRNEQFFGPGTRLTVL.